The rows below give T cell receptor beta chains drawn from one sample of a study. TCRdb used MiXCR to reprocess the reads, holding one entry per CDR3 protein. Of hundreds of distinct CDR3 sequences listed, 8.3% are singletons. Source material: CD4+ T cells from synovial fluid. The receptors stem from a human donor with rheumatoid arthritis. The conserved cysteine and the conserved F or W are not part of the CDR3 here.

CDR3aa: AISNPAGGAEQY; v_gene: TRBV10-3
CDR3aa: ASSPTAGVKETQY; v_gene: TRBV14
CDR3aa: SASQTGTGDQPQH; v_gene: TRBV20-1
CDR3aa: SASSGGAYEQY; v_gene: TRBV20-1
CDR3aa: AWTQTSGNTGELF; v_gene: TRBV30
CDR3aa: ASSFSGAGTGELF; v_gene: TRBV11-3
CDR3aa: ASSPQEGSMNQPQH; v_gene: TRBV18
CDR3aa: SATQTATYT; v_gene: TRBV20-1
CDR3aa: ASSSTGVDQPQH; v_gene: TRBV6-2/TRBV6-3
CDR3aa: ASRVQGNTIY; v_gene: TRBV7-9
CDR3aa: ASSLRTAQGEQF; v_gene: TRBV5-6
CDR3aa: ASTLTGFTDTQY; v_gene: TRBV12-3/TRBV12-4
CDR3aa: AIGTWSSYGYT; v_gene: TRBV10-3
CDR3aa: AISHRRTSGREASYNEQF; v_gene: TRBV10-3
CDR3aa: ASSLTPSSYEQY; v_gene: TRBV27
CDR3aa: SASSGTKHNEQF; v_gene: TRBV20-1
CDR3aa: ASSLQGLLNNEQF; v_gene: TRBV7-2
CDR3aa: ASSEGRANTGELF; v_gene: TRBV2
CDR3aa: ASSLQYAGVSYEQY; v_gene: TRBV27
CDR3aa: ASDGGAGWRGYTQY; v_gene: TRBV11-2
CDR3aa: ASNYDGTNTEAF; v_gene: TRBV9
CDR3aa: ASSLQQRNEQF; v_gene: TRBV5-1
CDR3aa: ASTEGKGAPTYEQY; v_gene: TRBV28
CDR3aa: ASSQRDNGYT; v_gene: TRBV7-9
CDR3aa: ASSQIDLMNTEAF; v_gene: TRBV14
CDR3aa: ASSTLAVDVNEQF; v_gene: TRBV9
CDR3aa: ATSDGKRYSNQPQH; v_gene: TRBV15
CDR3aa: ASSLGQGPYEQY; v_gene: TRBV5-1
CDR3aa: AISEGTNSGNTIY; v_gene: TRBV10-3
CDR3aa: ASNSNQGIGELF; v_gene: TRBV6-5
CDR3aa: SASKNTEAF; v_gene: TRBV20-1
CDR3aa: ASSLALPNVDEQY; v_gene: TRBV5-1
CDR3aa: SARAGGMDEQY; v_gene: TRBV20-1
CDR3aa: ASSFRQGISYEQY; v_gene: TRBV27
CDR3aa: ASSLQGDHGYT; v_gene: TRBV2
CDR3aa: SARGSMNTEAF; v_gene: TRBV20-1
CDR3aa: ATTPEGITNTGELF; v_gene: TRBV11-2
CDR3aa: ASSSDRSSYNEQF; v_gene: TRBV7-2
CDR3aa: SCYANYGYT; v_gene: TRBV29-1
CDR3aa: ASSPNEGAEAF; v_gene: TRBV3-1
CDR3aa: ATSFSTVQETQY; v_gene: TRBV15
CDR3aa: ASSEVYAGESLF; v_gene: TRBV6-1
CDR3aa: ASSLSPSGNTGELF; v_gene: TRBV7-3
CDR3aa: ASSARENLGTEAF; v_gene: TRBV6-1
CDR3aa: ASSPRWGSVYGYT; v_gene: TRBV27
CDR3aa: ASSDYWTGRDQPQH; v_gene: TRBV2
CDR3aa: ASSYPPGGSRGYNEQF; v_gene: TRBV6-5
CDR3aa: ATSDPFSGNTIY; v_gene: TRBV24-1
CDR3aa: TTSRAAGSLAAKLF; v_gene: TRBV15
CDR3aa: ASSEAGQGAKDTQY; v_gene: TRBV2
CDR3aa: SAKGQPNTEAF; v_gene: TRBV29-1